The 14 T cell receptor beta chains below were found in one sample sequenced in a study of cytomegalovirus exposure and HLA in healthy donors listed by TCRdb under 2017. The library was generated by the immunoSEQ multiplex PCR assay. A mixture of 60 forward primers for TCR Vbeta segments and 13 reverse primers for TCR Jbeta segments was used in the multiplex PCR. TCRdb re-hosts the immuneACCESS table, in-frame sequences only. Its copies lack some clones; in the studies checked, an unresolved V gene accounts for under half of them, and the cause for the rest is not known. Present in this sample are over 150,000 clones, roughly 87% of which were seen just once. The ten largest clones represent more than 1.3% of the sample. Sequencing was carried out using PBMCs. All receptors derive from a girl between 5 and 17 years old in good health and CMV-seropositive.

The DNA for the CDR3 is TGTGCCACCAAGCGGGAGTGGAACACCGGGGAGCTGTTTTTT. It encodes CATKREWNTGELFF. J is TRBJ2-2 and V is TRBV15; 8 bases match TRBD2. Germline assignment: CDR1 LNHNV and CDR2 YYDKDF (reference sequence). Trimming at V came to 7 bases and at J to 1 base, leaving 2 bases not matched to a gene. The CDR3 runs to 14 residues.

The CDR3 DNA follows: TGTGCCAGCAGCTTAGGACAGGGTTCCGGGGAGCTGTTTTTT. This encodes CASSLGQGSGELFF. The chain carries TRBV9 and TRBJ2-2; 8 bases fit TRBD1. With 4 bases clipped from V and 6 bases from J, the junction kept 5 bases outside the gene matches. CDR1 and CDR2 from the germline V gene are SGDLS and YYNGEE. CDR3 length: 14 residues.

In this sample, this clone turned up a few times. This sequence joins TRBV2 and TRBJ1-1; D not resolved. Trimming shortened V by 4 bases and J by 1 base, and 10 bases separated the two germline ends. The CDR3 consists of 14 residues. From germline, CDR1 is SNHLY and CDR2 FYNNEI. The CDR3 sequence: CASSVLVRNTEAFF. In DNA form, the CDR3 reads TGTGCCAGCAGTGTTCTAGTCCGGAACACTGAAGCTTTCTTT.

The chain recombines TRBV19 with TRBJ1-4; D is uncertain. CDR3 length equals 16 residues. V was pared by 6 bases and J by 4 bases, with 18 bases between. Germline values: CDR1 LNHDA, CDR2 SQIVND (reference sequence). The CDR3 protein is CASSPLGEPHNEKLFF. The DNA for the CDR3 is TGTGCCAGTAGCCCGCTGGGAGAGCCACATAATGAAAAACTGTTTTTT.

The gene calls are TRBV19 and TRBJ1-4, with D possibly matching TRBD1 (6 bases). Deletions cut 2 bases from V and 2 bases from J, with 9 bases between. This CDR3 contains 15 residues. The V gene's germline CDR1 is LNHDA and CDR2 SQIVND (reference sequence). In DNA, the CDR3 is TGTGCCAGTAGTATAATGCAGGGGACTAATGAAAAACTGTTTTTT. The encoded protein is CASSIMQGTNEKLFF.

This chain links TRBV27 with TRBJ2-5; D perhaps matches TRBD1 (5 bases). Germline V gives CDR1 MNHEY, CDR2 SMNVEV (reference sequence). The CDR3 runs 13 residues. Between the trimmed V and J ends, which lost 5 bases and 4 bases, there was a span of 11 bases. CDR3 loop: CASSRTRGETQYF. The CDR3 nucleotides read TGTGCCAGCAGTCGCACAAGGGGAGAGACCCAGTACTTC.

The rearrangement uses TRBV4-1 and TRBJ2-5; 8 bases match TRBD2. The assigned J gene may be wrong: the sequence end matches TRBJ2-7 better. The CDR3 covers 16 residues. In germline, CDR1 is MGHRA, CDR2 YSYEKL. The CDR3 is CASSQDFGRDNYEQYF. CDR3 in DNA: TGCGCCAGCAGCCAAGATTTCGGGAGGGACAACTACGAGCAGTACTTC.

The chain employs TRBV2 and TRBJ2-7, with 7 positions matching TRBD2. V dropped 0 bases and J dropped 3; count of bases not matched to a gene: 5. The CDR3 covers 15 residues. Germline V gene data show CDR1 as SNHLY and CDR2 as FYNNEI. Written as DNA, the CDR3 is TGTGCCAGCAGTGAAGCGCGAGGACTAGTCTACGAGCAGTACTTC. Encoded protein: CASSEARGLVYEQYF.

This chain links TRBV29-1 with TRBJ2-5; D is undetermined. With 7 bases removed from V and 1 base from J, the gap between germline ends came to 13 bases. CDR3 length equals 13 residues. Germline CDR1 reads SQVTM; CDR2 reads ANQGSEA. CDR3 protein: CSAVPTIQETQYF. The CDR3 DNA sequence: TGCAGCGCCGTACCGACAATCCAAGAGACCCAGTACTTC.

This clone was observed a single time. The V call is TRBV6-6, the J call TRBJ2-1, with 15 bases that match TRBD2. Germline V gene data show CDR1 as MNHNY and CDR2 as SVGAGI (reference sequence). This CDR3 contains 14 residues. The J segment lost 13 bases and the V segment lost 5 bases, leaving 6 bases of the junction unmatched. For the CDR3, the DNA is TGTGCCAGCAGTGTTGGACTAGCGGGGGGGCCACAGTTCTTC. Translating it yields CASSVGLAGGPQFF.

V usage is TRBV9 and J usage is TRBJ1-1, with D possibly TRBD1 on 6 matching bases. V dropped 4 bases and J dropped 0 bases, with 22 bases sitting between them. Germline V gene lookup returns CDR1 SGDLS and CDR2 YYNGEE. CDR3 length: 18 residues. CDR3 region: CASSPRVPHQGMNTEAFF. The CDR3 DNA is TGTGCCAGCAGCCCTAGGGTCCCGCATCAGGGGATGAACACTGAAGCTTTCTTT.

V is TRBV19 and J is TRBJ2-7, with TRBD1 matching 8 bases. The CDR3 covers 15 residues. CDR1 is LNHDA and CDR2 is SQIVND in the germline V gene (reference sequence). Unmatched junction bases numbered 9, after V lost 3 bases and J lost 5 bases. CDR3 amino acids: CASSISDRDADEQYF. The CDR3 DNA reads TGTGCCAGTAGTATTTCGGACAGGGACGCGGACGAGCAGTACTTC.

Worth noting for this clone: The same CDR3 is also encoded by other DNA sequences in this sample. The chain recombines TRBV29-1 with TRBJ2-3; D might be TRBD2 (5 bases). This CDR3 region has 11 residues. From germline, CDR1 is SQVTM and CDR2 ANQGSEA. With 3 bases removed from V and 6 bases from J, the gap between germline ends came to 7 bases. The CDR3 DNA is TGCAGCGTTGAGCGGGTTGATACGCAGTATTTT. It is translated as CSVERVDTQYF.

CDR3 protein: CASSSPRNRNSLSHEQYF. CDR3 in DNA: TGTGCCAGCAGCTCCCCGAGGAACCGAAATTCTCTGAGTCACGAGCAGTACTTC. This rearrangement joins TRBV7-9 to TRBJ2-7; D not resolved. V was clipped by 4 bases and J by 5 bases, with 27 bases between them. There are 18 residues in the CDR3. Germline CDR1 is SEHNR and CDR2 is FQNEAQ (reference sequence).